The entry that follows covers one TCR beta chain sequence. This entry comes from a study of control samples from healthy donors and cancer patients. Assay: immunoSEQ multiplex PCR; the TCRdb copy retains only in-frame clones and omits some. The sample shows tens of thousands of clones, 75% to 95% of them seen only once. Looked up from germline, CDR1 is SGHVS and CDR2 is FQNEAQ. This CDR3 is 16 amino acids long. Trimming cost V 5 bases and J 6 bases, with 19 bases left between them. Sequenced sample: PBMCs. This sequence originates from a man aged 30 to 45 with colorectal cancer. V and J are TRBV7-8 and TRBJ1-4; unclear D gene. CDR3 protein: CASSALIRDPDEKLFF. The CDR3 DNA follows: TGTGCCAGCAGCGCCTTGATTAGGGATCCTGATGAAAAACTGTTTTTT. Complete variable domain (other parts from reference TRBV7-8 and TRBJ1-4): GAGVSQSPRYKVAKRGQDVALRCDPISGHVSLFWYQQALGQGPEFLTYFQNEAQLDKSGLPSDRFFAERPEGSVSTLKIQRTQQEDSAVYLCASSALIRDPDEKLFFGSGTQLSVL.